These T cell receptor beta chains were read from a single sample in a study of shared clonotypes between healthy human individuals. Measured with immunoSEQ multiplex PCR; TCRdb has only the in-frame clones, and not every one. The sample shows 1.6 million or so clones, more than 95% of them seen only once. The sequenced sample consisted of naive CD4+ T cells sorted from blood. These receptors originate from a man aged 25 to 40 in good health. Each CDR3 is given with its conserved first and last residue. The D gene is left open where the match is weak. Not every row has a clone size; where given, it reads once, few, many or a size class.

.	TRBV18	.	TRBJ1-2	TGTGCCAGCTCACCGCTGGAAGGGGGTAACTATGGCTACACCTTC	CASSPLEGGNYGYTF
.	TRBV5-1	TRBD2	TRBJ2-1	TGCGCCAGCAGCCTGACCGGGACTAGCGGGTACAATGAGCAGTTCTTC	CASSLTGTSGYNEQFF
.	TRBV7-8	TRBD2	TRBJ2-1	TGTGCCAGCAGCTTATCCAGACTAGCTTCCAACAATGAGCAGTTCTTC	CASSLSRLASNNEQFF
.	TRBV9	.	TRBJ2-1	TGTGCCAGCAGCGTAGAGGTCTGGGAGGATGAGCAGTTCTTC	CASSVEVWEDEQFF
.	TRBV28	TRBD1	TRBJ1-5	TGTGCCAGCACCTTAGGGACAGGGACTCAGCCCCAGCATTTT	CASTLGTGTQPQHF
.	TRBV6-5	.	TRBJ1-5	TGTGCCAGCAGTTACCTCGCCCGGGACACATATCAGCCCCAGCATTTT	CASSYLARDTYQPQHF
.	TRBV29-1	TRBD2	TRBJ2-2	TGCAGCGTGGGCCTGCTAGCGGGAGCGGGGACCGGGGAGCTGTTTTTT	CSVGLLAGAGTGELFF
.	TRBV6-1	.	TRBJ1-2	TGTGCCAGCAGTGAAATTTCCCGGACCTACGGCTACACCTTC	CASSEISRTYGYTF
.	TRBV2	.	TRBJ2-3	TGTGCCAGCAGTGAACAGGGTAGCACAGATACGCAGTATTTT	CASSEQGSTDTQYF
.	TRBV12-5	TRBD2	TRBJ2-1	TGTGCTAGTGGTTTGGTAGCGGGAGGGGAAAATGAGCAGTTCTTC	CASGLVAGGENEQFF
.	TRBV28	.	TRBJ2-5	TGTGCCAGCAGTTCACCAACTAGCAACCAAGAGACCCAGTACTTC	CASSSPTSNQETQYF
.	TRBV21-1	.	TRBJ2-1	TGTGCCAGCAGCCTCCCAGCGGGCCCAAGGAGCTCCTACAATGAGCAGTTCTTC	CASSLPAGPRSSYNEQFF
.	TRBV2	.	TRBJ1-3	TGTGCCAGCAGTGAAGCGCTCTTAAGTTCTGGAAACACCATATATTTT	CASSEALLSSGNTIYF
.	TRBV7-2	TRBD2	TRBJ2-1	TGTGCCAGCAGTCCCCTAGCGGGAGGGTACAATGAGCAGTTCTTC	CASSPLAGGYNEQFF
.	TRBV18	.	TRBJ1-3	TGTGCCAGCTCCCATTCCACCTCTGGAAACACCATATATTTT	CASSHSTSGNTIYF
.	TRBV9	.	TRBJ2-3	TGTGCCAGCAGCGCCTCATTATGGCGGCCGTCCACAGATACGCAGTATTTT	CASSASLWRPSTDTQYF
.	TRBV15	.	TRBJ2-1	TGTGCCACCAGCAGGGAGGGGGTTTACTACAATGAGCAGTTCTTC	CATSREGVYYNEQFF
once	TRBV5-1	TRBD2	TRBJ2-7	TGCGCCAGCAGCTTGGTAGCTAGCGGGGAATACGAGCAGTACTTC	CASSLVASGEYEQYF
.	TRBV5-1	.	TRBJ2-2	TGCGCCAGCAGCTTGGATGGCCAATACACCGGGGAGCTGTTTTTT	CASSLDGQYTGELFF
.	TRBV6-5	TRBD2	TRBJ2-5	TGTGCCAGCAGCCTTCTAGCGGGGGGAGCCCAGTACTTC	CASSLLAGGAQYF
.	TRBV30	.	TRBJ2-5	TGTGCCTGGACGTGTGACCCTCCGGGCTCAGAGACCCAGTACTTC	CAWTCDPPGSETQYF
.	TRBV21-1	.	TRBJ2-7	TGTGCCAGCAGCAAGTATAGACGCGGGCGGGAGCAGTACTTC	CASSKYRRGREQYF
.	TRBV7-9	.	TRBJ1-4	TGTGCCAGCAGCTTAGCCCTCGGTGGGACAAATGAAAAACTGTTTTTT	CASSLALGGTNEKLFF